A single sample is the source of the 20 T cell receptor beta chains below, sequenced in a study of graft-versus-host responses after intestinal transplantation. These TCRs' antigens remain unknown. TCRdb's table, derived via immunoSEQ multiplex PCR, lists solely in-frame clones and lacks some. Here the sample spans approximately 120,000 clones, around nine tenths being singletons. The sequencing used unstimulated CD4+ T cells sorted from spleen or lymph node cells, collected before intestinal transplant. The receptors shown here come from a human donor who received an intestinal transplant.

This sequence joins TRBV4-1 and TRBJ2-2; 7 nucleotides align to TRBD1. V dropped 5 bases and J dropped 5; count of bases not matched to a gene: 5. This CDR3 has 14 amino acids. The V gene's germline CDR1 is MGHRA and CDR2 YSYEKL. CDR3 sequence: CASSYQQGTGELFF. The CDR3 DNA follows: TGCGCCAGCAGCTACCAACAGGGGACCGGGGAGCTGTTTTTT.

The chain links TRBV15 to TRBJ2-5, with a weak D call TRBD2 (6 bases). Germline CDR1 and CDR2: LNHNV and YYDKDF (reference sequence). V shed 0 bases and J shed 3 bases, with 14 bases lying between them. The CDR3 is 16 residues long. CDR3 sequence reads: CATSRDLLGGEETQYF. CDR3 in DNA: TGTGCCACCAGCAGAGACCTCCTCGGCGGGGAAGAGACCCAGTACTTC.

The chain employs TRBV5-6 and TRBJ2-6; tentatively, D is TRBD2 (6 bases). The CDR3 consists of 15 residues. Germline CDR1 SGHDT, CDR2 YYEEEE. The V end lost 4 bases, the J end lost 4 bases, and 12 bases lay between the germline ends. CDR3 region: CASSLAGSGANVLTF. Written as DNA, the CDR3 is TGTGCCAGCAGCCTGGCGGGATCCGGGGCCAACGTCCTGACTTTC.

The V call is TRBV9, the J call TRBJ1-2; 7 positions match TRBD1. The V and J ends lost 1 base and 7 bases, in that order; junction bases with no gene match: 10. The CDR3 spans 15 residues. The germline V gene has CDR1 SGDLS and CDR2 YYNGEE. The CDR3 nucleotides read TGTGCCAGCAGCGTAATACAGGGGTCTGCCGGTGGCTACACCTTC. It yields the protein CASSVIQGSAGGYTF.

V gene TRBV2 combines with J gene TRBJ1-6; TRBD1 might be the D (6 bases). Trimming removed 6 bases from V and 6 bases from J, with 12 bases in between. CDR1 and CDR2 (germline): SNHLY, FYNNEI. The CDR3 is 14 amino acids. CDR3: CASRGTLINSPLHF. CDR3 sequence (DNA): TGTGCCAGCAGGGGGACATTGATTAATTCACCCCTCCACTTT.

The chain has TRBV6-1 and TRBJ2-7, with 8 bases identical to TRBD2. There are 16 residues in the CDR3. V lost 0 bases and J lost 6; bases outside the gene matches: 10. CDR1 is MNHNS, CDR2 SASEGT, per germline. This CDR3 is CASSEARRGGWGEQYF. The CDR3 DNA reads TGTGCCAGCAGTGAAGCGCGTCGGGGGGGTTGGGGCGAGCAGTACTTC.

This sequence joins TRBV5-1 and TRBJ2-5; possibly TRBD2 for D (6 bases). V was trimmed by 4 bases and J by 7 bases, leaving 17 bases between them. The CDR3 covers 14 residues. Germline CDR1 reads SGHRS; CDR2 reads YFSETQ. CDR3 sequence: CASSPGAIPGTQYF. CDR3 DNA: TGCGCCAGCAGCCCGGGAGCGATCCCGGGGACCCAGTACTTC.

The rearrangement links TRBV5-4 to TRBJ2-4; TRBD1 is a possible D gene (7 bases). V dropped 4 bases and J dropped 9 bases, with 20 bases sitting between them. In germline, CDR1 is SGHNT, CDR2 YYREEE (reference sequence). The CDR3 totals 15 residues. CDR3 protein: CASSNRGGGGGIQYF. CDR3 DNA: TGTGCCAGCAGCAACAGGGGTGGAGGGGGAGGCATTCAGTACTTC.

V gene TRBV27 combines with J gene TRBJ1-1; 9 nucleotides align to TRBD1. V trimming: 6 bases; J trimming: 4 bases; junction bases outside the gene matches: 6. Germline V gives CDR1 MNHEY, CDR2 SMNVEV (reference sequence). The CDR3 is 14 residues long. This chain's CDR3 is CASSPGQGSTEAFF. Here the CDR3 DNA reads TGTGCCAGCAGCCCGGGACAGGGCAGCACTGAAGCTTTCTTT.

The V and J genes are TRBV10-2 and TRBJ1-4; the D is unclear. CDR1 WSHSY and CDR2 SAAADI come from the germline V gene. This CDR3 has 15 residues. V lost 2 bases to trimming and J lost 0 bases, with 7 bases between them. The CDR3 DNA sequence: TGCGCCAGCAGTGAGCTGACAACAACTAATGAAAAACTGTTTTTT. Translation gives CASSELTTTNEKLFF.

This rearrangement joins TRBV18 to TRBJ1-1, with unresolved D. The CDR3 is 16 amino acids. Germline CDR1 reads KGHSH; CDR2 reads LQKENI. Deletions cut 2 bases from V and 1 base from J, with 14 bases between. CDR3 in amino acids: CASSPDPVQTNTEAFF. In DNA, the CDR3 is TGTGCCAGCTCACCAGACCCGGTCCAGACGAACACTGAAGCTTTCTTT.

The genes are TRBV30 and TRBJ1-5; D might be TRBD1 (5 bases). In germline, CDR1 is GTSNPN, CDR2 SVGIG (reference sequence). The CDR3 is made up of 14 amino acids. V dropped 7 bases and J dropped 4 bases, with 17 bases sitting between them. The CDR3 nucleotides read TGTGCCTTCCCGTGGGGGACTACTAATCAGCCCCAGCATTTT. It codes for CAFPWGTTNQPQHF.

This chain links TRBV7-9 with TRBJ2-7; either TRBD1 or TRBD2 may fit D (5 bases each). The germline V gene has CDR1 SEHNR and CDR2 FQNEAQ (reference sequence). The CDR3 spans 12 residues. V dropped 5 bases and J dropped 3 bases, with 8 bases sitting between them. The chain's CDR3 is CASSAGGYEQYF. The CDR3 region has the DNA TGTGCCAGCAGCGCTGGGGGCTACGAGCAGTACTTC.

The V gene is TRBV2, the J gene TRBJ2-5; the D gene is possibly TRBD2 (5 bases). The CDR3 runs to 14 residues. The V and J ends lost 4 bases and 5 bases respectively, with 14 bases between them. The germline V gene encodes CDR1 SNHLY and CDR2 FYNNEI. CDR3 amino acids: CASSVDGDGETQYF. Here the CDR3 DNA reads TGTGCCAGCAGTGTTGACGGGGATGGCGAGACCCAGTACTTC.

V is TRBV5-5 and J is TRBJ1-6; the match to TRBD1 covers 9 bases. The CDR3 length is 14 residues. V lost 3 bases, J lost 9 bases, and 4 bases stayed unmatched. CDR1 and CDR2 (germline): SGHKS, YYEKEE (reference sequence). CDR3 sequence reads: CASSSGQGSSPLHF. CDR3 DNA sequence: TGTGCCAGCAGCTCAGGACAGGGGAGTTCACCCCTCCACTTT.

This chain connects TRBV7-9 to TRBJ1-6; TRBD1 matches at 7 bases. Germline CDR1 SEHNR, CDR2 FQNEAQ (reference sequence). The CDR3 has 16 amino acids. V was pared by 0 bases and J by 7 bases, with 6 bases of the junction left unmatched. CDR3 amino acids: CASSLARRRGNSPLHF. In DNA, the CDR3 is TGTGCCAGCAGCTTAGCGCGGCGCAGGGGGAATTCACCCCTCCACTTT.

The DNA for the CDR3 is TGTGCCAGCAGCTTGTCGGGACAGGGCACTTACAATCAGCCCCAGCATTTT. Translation gives CASSLSGQGTYNQPQHF. The J gene is TRBJ1-5, the V gene TRBV5-6, with 9 bases lining up with TRBD1. Germline V gene data show CDR1 as SGHDT and CDR2 as YYEEEE. With 1 base clipped from V and 3 bases from J, the junction kept 8 bases outside the gene matches. CDR3 size: 17 residues.

This chain uses TRBV5-1 with TRBJ1-5; D gene ambiguous. V shed 0 bases and J shed 6 bases, with 7 bases lying between them. This CDR3 is 13 amino acids long. Germline V gene sequence: CDR1 SGHRS, CDR2 YFSETQ. This CDR3 reads CASSLDGFQPQHF. The CDR3 DNA reads TGCGCCAGCAGCTTGGATGGGTTTCAGCCCCAGCATTTT.

The chain links TRBV6-1 to TRBJ2-7, with TRBD2 identical over 10 bases. Trimming removed 6 bases from V and 5 bases from J; junction bases left unmatched: 7. The germline gives CDR1 MNHNS, CDR2 SASEGT. The CDR3 has 14 residues. The CDR3 coding sequence is TGTGCCAGCAGGGCCCCGCTAGCGGGGGACGAGCAGTACTTC. Protein sequence: CASRAPLAGDEQYF.

The chain uses TRBV5-4 and TRBJ2-5, with 7 bases aligning to TRBD1. V trimming: 4 bases; J trimming: 2 bases; junction bases outside the gene matches: 2. The length of the CDR3 is 13 residues. Per the germline V gene, CDR1 is SGHNT and CDR2 is YYREEE (reference sequence). CDR3: CASSRDRQETQYF. The CDR3 DNA follows: TGTGCCAGCAGCCGGGACAGACAAGAGACCCAGTACTTC. The full variable domain, rest sourced from reference TRBV5-4 and TRBJ2-5, is ETGVTQSPTHLIKTRGQQVTLRCSSQSGHNTVSWYQQALGQGPQFIFQYYREEENGRGNFPPRFSGLQFPNYSSELNVNALELDDSALYLCASSRDRQETQYFGPGTRLLVL.